This entry lists 24 T cell receptor beta chains sequenced from one sample in a study of quantifying T cell responses using KT2 cells. Study summary: Reverse transcription used primers in the TCR alpha and beta constant regions.

A single-stranded UMI oligo with SP2 sequence was ligated to cDNA 3' ends. An equimolar mix of RC1.1 and RC1.2 primed the beta chain across TRBC1 and TRBC2. From the UMI-ligation and nested PCR reads, TCRdb called clonotypes with MiXCR, one entry per CDR3 protein. The data contain 40,000 to 50,000 distinct CDR3 sequences, about a sixth of them singletons. Sequencing input: PBMCs spiked with cells of the T cell clone KT2. Receptor source: a human donor.

This clonotype showed up just a few times. The chain links TRBV20-1 to TRBJ1-6, with D possibly TRBD1 on 6 matching bases. This CDR3 comprises 16 residues. Germline CDR1 DFQATT, CDR2 SNEGSKA (reference sequence). With 0 bases removed from V and 5 bases from J, the gap between germline ends came to 14 bases. The CDR3 is CSAREVDSQHNSPLHF. The CDR3 region has the DNA TGCAGTGCTAGAGAGGTGGACAGCCAGCATAATTCACCCCTCCACTTT.

The chain uses TRBV6-1 and TRBJ1-2; tentative D call: TRBD1 (5 bases). Trimming took 3 bases from V and 4 from J, leaving 18 bases between them. The V gene's germline CDR1 is MNHNS and CDR2 SASEGT. The CDR3 consists of 16 residues. The CDR3 spells CASSEVLMGPSYGYTF. The CDR3 coding sequence is TGTGCCAGCAGTGAGGTTTTGATGGGACCCTCCTATGGCTACACCTTC.

The sample holds a few counts of this clonotype. J is TRBJ1-6 and V is TRBV7-6; D remains ambiguous. Trimming took off 5 bases at V and 5 bases at J, with 10 bases between the two ends. Germline CDR1 SGHVS, CDR2 FNYEAQ. The CDR3 covers 14 residues. CDR3 sequence (DNA): TGTGCCAGCAGCCCCCACATAGATAATTCACCCCTCCACTTT. Translation gives CASSPHIDNSPLHF.

This clonotype was recorded a few times. The rearrangement joins TRBV6-2 or TRBV6-3 to TRBJ2-1; D is unclear. Germline CDR1 and CDR2: MNHEY and SVGEGT. The V end lost 3 bases, the J end lost 7 bases, and 16 bases lay between the germline ends. CDR3 length: 15 residues. CDR3 DNA sequence: TGTGCCAGCAGTTATGGGAATTATGTCGGGAATGAGCAGTTCTTC. Translation: CASSYGNYVGNEQFF.

This clonotype was counted at least ten times. The chain combines TRBV7-3 with TRBJ2-7, with 7 bases that match TRBD1. The V segment lost 1 base and the J segment 3 bases; nucleotides outside the gene matches: 6. Germline V gene lookup returns CDR1 SGHTA and CDR2 FQGTGA. The CDR3 length is 15 residues. CDR3 sequence: CASSLIAGGFYEQYF. For the CDR3, the DNA is TGTGCCAGCAGCTTAATTGCAGGGGGTTTCTACGAGCAGTACTTC. Variable domain in full (rest from reference TRBV7-3 and TRBJ2-7): GAGVSQTPSNKVTEKGKYVELRCDPISGHTALYWYRQSLGQGPEFLIYFQGTGAADDSGLPNDRFFAVRPEGSVSTLKIQRTERGDSAVYLCASSLIAGGFYEQYFGPGTRLTVT.

A few counts support this clonotype. V and J are TRBV13 and TRBJ2-5, with D perhaps TRBD2 (5 bases). Germline V gene data show CDR1 as PRHDT and CDR2 as FYEKMQ (reference sequence). CDR3 size: 12 residues. V lost 6 bases and J 4 bases, leaving 9 bases between the germline ends. The CDR3 loop is CASRLLGETQYF. CDR3 DNA sequence: TGTGCCAGCAGGCTACTAGGAGAGACCCAGTACTTC.

There are a few counts of this clonotype. The chain couples TRBV2 to TRBJ1-2; no definite D call. Germline values: CDR1 SNHLY, CDR2 FYNNEI. CDR3 length: 13 residues. V was cut by 2 bases and J by 4 bases, with 8 bases left in between. The CDR3, as DNA: TGTGCCAGCAGTGAAACACCTCTCTATGGCTACACCTTC. Translated: CASSETPLYGYTF.

The V call is TRBV5-1, the J call TRBJ1-2; maybe TRBD1 (5 bases). Per germline, CDR1 SGHRS and CDR2 YFSETQ. CDR3 length: 17 residues. V was pared by 0 bases and J by 2 bases, with 17 bases between. The DNA of the CDR3 is TGCGCCAGCAGCTTGGCGCAGGGAGACCAACCGAACTATGGCTACACCTTC. Translating it yields CASSLAQGDQPNYGYTF.

The chain employs TRBV12-3 or TRBV12-4 and TRBJ2-6; D call uncertain. V shed 2 bases and J shed 0 bases, with 11 bases lying between them. This CDR3 has 17 amino acids. The CDR3 here is CASSLRPGFSGANVLTF. The CDR3 DNA reads TGTGCCAGCAGTTTACGTCCAGGCTTCTCTGGGGCCAACGTCCTGACTTTC.

V is TRBV6-5 and J is TRBJ1-2; 8 nucleotides align to TRBD1. In germline, CDR1 is MNHEY, CDR2 SVGAGI. J gave up 7 bases and V 2 bases, and 9 bases lay outside the gene matches. The CDR3 is 15 amino acids. The CDR3 bases are TGTGCCAGCAGTTACCCCTTGGCGCAGGGGGCTGGCTACACCTTC. Encoded protein: CASSYPLAQGAGYTF.

This sequence joins TRBV29-1 and TRBJ1-2; 12 positions match TRBD1. V lost 1 base to trimming and J lost 10 bases; unmatched junction nucleotides: 7. The length of the CDR3 is 14 residues. From germline, CDR1 is SQVTM and CDR2 ANQGSEA. The CDR3 is CSVEVPGTGGDYTF. For the CDR3, the DNA is TGCAGCGTTGAAGTTCCCGGGACAGGGGGCGACTACACCTTC. Using reference TRBV29-1 and TRBJ1-2 for the parts outside the CDR3, the full variable domain is SAVISQKPSRDICQRGTSLTIQCQVDSQVTMMFWYRQQPGQSLTLIATANQGSEATYESGFVIDKFPISRPNLTFSTLTVSNMSPEDSSIYLCSVEVPGTGGDYTFGSGTRLTVV.

This clonotype has ten or more counts. V is TRBV5-1 and J is TRBJ1-2; D uncertain. The CDR3 length is 16 residues. The V gene's germline CDR1 is SGHRS and CDR2 YFSETQ. Trimming left V 4 bases short and J 4 bases short, with 20 bases between. DNA of the CDR3: TGCGCCAGCAGCGTAGGAAGGGAAGCCGGATTCTATGGCTACACCTTC. Translating it yields CASSVGREAGFYGYTF.

In this sample, this clonotype turned up a few times. J is TRBJ2-2 and V is TRBV6-5, with unresolved D. Per germline, CDR1 MNHEY and CDR2 SVGAGI. The CDR3 extends over 17 amino acids. Trimming stripped 0 bases from V and 0 bases from J, with 11 bases between. The DNA for the CDR3 is TGTGCCAGCAGTTACTCGCACAGCGTGGCGAACACCGGGGAGCTGTTTTTT. Translation gives CASSYSHSVANTGELFF.

A few counts support this clonotype. The chain employs TRBV12-3 or TRBV12-4 and TRBJ1-4; D call uncertain. The CDR3 is 13 amino acids. Between the trimmed V and J ends, which lost 8 bases and 5 bases, there was a span of 12 bases. In DNA, the CDR3 is TGTGCCAGCCAAGGGAGCTCCAATGAAAAACTGTTTTTT. It encodes CASQGSSNEKLFF.

The genes are TRBV9 and TRBJ1-1; D call uncertain. Between the trimmed V and J ends, which lost 3 bases and 0 bases, there was a span of 9 bases. The V gene's germline CDR1 is SGDLS and CDR2 YYNGEE. The CDR3 totals 14 residues. For the CDR3, the DNA is TGTGCCAGCAGCGGTGGGCTCATGAACACTGAAGCTTTCTTT. Protein product: CASSGGLMNTEAFF.

By share, this clonotype ranks as medium-sized (0.01 to 0.1%). The chain combines TRBV24-1 with TRBJ2-5, with D uncertain. CDR3 length equals 12 residues. Per germline, CDR1 KGHDR and CDR2 SFDVKD. V was shortened by 3 bases and J by 9 bases, with 10 bases between the two germline ends. In nucleotides, the CDR3 is TGTGCCACCAGTGATAGTTATGAAGCCCAGTACTTC. Its translation is CATSDSYEAQYF.

The chain links TRBV20-1 to TRBJ1-2, with 7 bases that match TRBD1. Germline V lookup: CDR1 DFQATT, CDR2 SNEGSKA (reference sequence). The CDR3 is made up of 12 amino acids. Losses at the gene ends were 3 bases for V and 4 bases for J; bases not matched to a gene: 2. The CDR3 spells CSASGDSYGYTF. For the CDR3, the DNA is TGCAGTGCTAGTGGGGACAGCTATGGCTACACCTTC.

This clonotype was seen more than once but under ten times. The chain recombines TRBV6-1 with TRBJ2-1; no clear D. V lost 6 bases, J lost 2 bases, and 11 bases lay in between. Germline CDR1 and CDR2: MNHNS and SASEGT. The CDR3 contains 14 residues. The CDR3 loop reads CASSPSFAYNEQFF. The CDR3 nucleotides read TGTGCCAGCAGCCCTAGTTTCGCCTACAATGAGCAGTTCTTC.

This clonotype was found many times. The J gene is TRBJ1-1, the V gene TRBV7-9; 9 bases match TRBD1. The CDR3 sequence is 16 residues long. Trimming cost V 6 bases and J 6 bases; bases outside gene matches: 14. Per germline, CDR1 SEHNR and CDR2 FQNEAQ (reference sequence). CDR3 loop: CASRLLTGGYNAEAFF. Here the CDR3 DNA reads TGTGCCAGCAGGTTACTAACAGGGGGCTATAACGCTGAAGCTTTCTTT.

This clonotype was counted only a few times. The V and J genes are TRBV9 and TRBJ2-1; perhaps TRBD2 as D (7 bases). CDR1 is SGDLS and CDR2 is YYNGEE in the germline V gene. V lost 2 bases, J lost 9 bases, and 24 bases lay in between. This CDR3 spans 17 amino acids. CDR3 in amino acids: CASSVWETTGWGGEQFF. CDR3 bases: TGTGCCAGCAGCGTGTGGGAAACTACAGGGTGGGGGGGTGAGCAGTTCTTC.

This clonotype occurred a few times. The rearrangement links TRBV6-1 to TRBJ2-1; 10 bases match TRBD2. Unmatched junction bases numbered 15, after V lost 6 bases and J lost 7 bases. The CDR3 is 17 residues long. Germline V lookup: CDR1 MNHNS, CDR2 SASEGT. The CDR3 protein is CASRHGLAEGPRNEQFF. In DNA form, the CDR3 reads TGTGCCAGCAGACACGGACTAGCGGAGGGCCCGAGGAATGAGCAGTTCTTC.

The genes are TRBV29-1 and TRBJ1-2; 10 bases are shared with TRBD1. The ends lost 2 bases at V and 6 bases at J; junction bases unmatched: 3. This CDR3 region has 13 residues. Germline loops: CDR1 SQVTM, CDR2 ANQGSEA. The CDR3 spells CSVEPGQGNGYTF. CDR3 DNA sequence: TGCAGCGTTGAACCGGGACAGGGGAATGGCTACACCTTC.

The chain combines TRBV29-1 with TRBJ1-5, with D perhaps matching TRBD1 (6 bases). Looked up from germline, CDR1 is SQVTM and CDR2 is ANQGSEA. The CDR3 extends over 13 amino acids. V dropped 5 bases and J dropped 5 bases, with 13 bases sitting between them. The CDR3 nucleotides read TGCAGCGTTTGGGCGGGGGCTGATCAGCCCCAGCATTTT. Residues: CSVWAGADQPQHF. The whole variable domain, filled in from reference TRBV29-1 and TRBJ1-5, reads SAVISQKPSRDICQRGTSLTIQCQVDSQVTMMFWYRQQPGQSLTLIATANQGSEATYESGFVIDKFPISRPNLTFSTLTVSNMSPEDSSIYLCSVWAGADQPQHFGDGTRLSIL.

The chain combines TRBV29-1 with TRBJ2-7; TRBD2 agrees at 8 bases. V shed 0 bases, J shed 5 bases, and the junction held 3 bases outside the gene matches. The CDR3 extends over 13 amino acids. CDR1 is SQVTM, CDR2 ANQGSEA, per germline. The CDR3 bases are TGCAGCGTTGAAGATCGAGCGGGAGACGAGCAGTACTTC. Encoded protein: CSVEDRAGDEQYF.